The clone carrying this T cell receptor (beta chain) was seen ten or more times. As yet, its antigen is unknown. The CDR3 extends over 14 amino acids. Germline loops: CDR1 LGHDT, CDR2 YNNKEL (reference sequence). Trimming pared 4 bases from V and 2 bases from J, leaving 12 bases between. This sample is drawn from a study of T cells in Graves' hyperthyroidism and ophthalmopathy. Study-wide results and caveats: Blood samples included most of the expanded thyroid clonotypes exceeding 0.001.

TCR beta CDR3 sequences were amplified from RNA transcripts. The TCR CDR3 was amplified in a first-round RT-PCR using the HTBI primer set. TCRdb recomputed calls from the multiplex PCR reads with MiXCR, one row per CDR3 protein. The top ten hold 5.8% of the sample, which has a few hundred thousand distinct CDR3 sequences, about 15% seen once. Blood dates from first hyperthyroidism diagnosis, before any ophthalmopathy symptoms. The PBMCs were taken from about 9.7 ml of fresh peripheral blood. The sequence came from a young woman with Graves' hyperthyroidism that later progressed to Graves' ophthalmopathy. V usage is TRBV3-1 and J usage is TRBJ2-7; D possibly corresponds to TRBD2 (5 bases). Sequencing was done on a sample of blood. The CDR3 here is CASSPRGGPYEQYF. The CDR3 nucleotides are TGTGCCAGCAGCCCCCGAGGAGGCCCCTACGAGCAGTACTTC.